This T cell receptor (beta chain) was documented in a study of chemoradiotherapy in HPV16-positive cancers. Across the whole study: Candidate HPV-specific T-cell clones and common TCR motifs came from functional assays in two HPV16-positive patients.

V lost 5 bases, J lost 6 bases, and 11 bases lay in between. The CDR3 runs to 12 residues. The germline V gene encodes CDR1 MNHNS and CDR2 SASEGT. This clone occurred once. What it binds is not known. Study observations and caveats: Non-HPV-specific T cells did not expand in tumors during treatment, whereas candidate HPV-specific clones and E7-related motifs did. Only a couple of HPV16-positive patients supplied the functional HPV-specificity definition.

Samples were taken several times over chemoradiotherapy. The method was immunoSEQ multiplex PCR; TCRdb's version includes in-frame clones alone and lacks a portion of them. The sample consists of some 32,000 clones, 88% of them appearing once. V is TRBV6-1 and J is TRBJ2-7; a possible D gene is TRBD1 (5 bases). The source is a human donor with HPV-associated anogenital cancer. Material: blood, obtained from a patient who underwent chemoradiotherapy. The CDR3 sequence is CASSFSGSEQYF. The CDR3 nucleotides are TGTGCCAGCAGTTTCTCAGGGTCCGAGCAGTACTTC.